Below are 6 T cell receptor beta chains sequenced from a single sample in a study of human T cells and chemical hapten exposure. Time point defined: patch test 1, 2 weeks after DPC sensitization. The treatment here: therapeutic diphenylcyclopropenone sensitization with weekly scalp DPC. TCRdb reprocessed the RACE reads with MiXCR, giving one entry per CDR3 protein. The sample records around 77,000 distinct CDR3 sequences, 9.8% being singletons. The sequences come from whole blood, collected in connection with sensitization to the hapten diphenylcyclopropenone (DPC). The receptors were sampled from a woman between 40 and 55 years old with alopecia areata. Some clones in this sample may be carry-over from other donors' samples.

This clonotype was detected only a few times. The genes are TRBV2 and TRBJ2-6; D is unresolved. The germline V and J ends were trimmed by 8 bases and 3 bases, with 11 bases remaining between them. The CDR3 length is 14 residues. CDR1 is SNHLY, CDR2 FYNNEI, per germline. DNA of the CDR3: TGTGCCAGCTACGGAGTCGATGGGGCCAACGTCCTGACTTTC. It yields the protein CASYGVDGANVLTF.

The table lists this clonotype with many counts. CDR3 nucleotides: TGTGCCAGCAGACATTCCCGGGACGGGAAAAACATTCAGTACTTC. Translated: CASRHSRDGKNIQYF. V and J are TRBV14 and TRBJ2-4, with D perhaps given as TRBD1 or TRBD2 (5 bases each). The CDR3 runs to 15 residues. Trimming removed 6 bases at V and 4 bases at J, with 16 bases between. Germline CDR1 and CDR2: SGHDN and FVKESK.

The rearrangement uses TRBV14 and TRBJ1-1, with 7 nucleotides matching TRBD1. After removal of 2 bases from V and 1 base from J, the junction contained 4 bases not matched to a gene. The CDR3 runs to 15 residues. Looked up from germline, CDR1 is SGHDN and CDR2 is FVKESK. CDR3 nucleotides: TGTGCCAGCAGCCAACCTAGACAGGGGAACACTGAAGCTTTCTTT. Translation: CASSQPRQGNTEAFF.

This clonotype was found many times. The rearrangement uses TRBV3-1 and TRBJ2-5; D not resolved. With 4 bases removed from V and 4 bases from J, the gap between germline ends came to 7 bases. This CDR3 spans 12 amino acids. Per the germline V gene, CDR1 is LGHDT and CDR2 is YNNKEL (reference sequence). The CDR3 spells CASSPLGETQYF. CDR3 bases: TGTGCCAGCAGCCCCCTAGGAGAGACCCAGTACTTC.

This clonotype has only a few counts. The rearrangement links TRBV5-6 to TRBJ2-2; D remains unclear. The CDR3 totals 17 residues. The V end was cut by 5 bases, the J end by 0 bases, with 17 bases between. The germline CDR1 and CDR2 sequences are SGHDT and YYEEEE. CDR3 DNA sequence: TGTGCCAGCAGATCGGCAGTAGTTTCTCCGAACACCGGGGAGCTGTTTTTT. Protein sequence: CASRSAVVSPNTGELFF.

This clonotype has ten or more counts. The chain employs TRBV7-9 and TRBJ2-7; the D call may be TRBD1 or TRBD2 (6 bases each). V was clipped by 4 bases and J by 6 bases, with 22 bases between them. The CDR3 consists of 16 residues. Per germline, CDR1 SEHNR and CDR2 FQNEAQ (reference sequence). Here the CDR3 reads CASSSNRPPGAGEQYF. The CDR3 bases are TGTGCCAGCAGCTCAAACCGTCCCCCGGGGGCGGGCGAGCAGTACTTC.